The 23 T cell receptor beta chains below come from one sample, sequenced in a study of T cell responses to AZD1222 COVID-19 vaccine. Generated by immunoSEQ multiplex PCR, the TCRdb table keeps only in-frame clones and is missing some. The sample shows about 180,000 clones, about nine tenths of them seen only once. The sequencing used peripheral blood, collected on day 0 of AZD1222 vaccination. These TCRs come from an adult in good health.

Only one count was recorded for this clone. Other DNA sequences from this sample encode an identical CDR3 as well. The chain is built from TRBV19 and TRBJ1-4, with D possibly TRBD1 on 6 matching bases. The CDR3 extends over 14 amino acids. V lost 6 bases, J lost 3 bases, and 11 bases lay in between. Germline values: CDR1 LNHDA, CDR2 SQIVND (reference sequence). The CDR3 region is CASSRGLANEKLFF. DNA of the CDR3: TGTGCCAGTAGCAGGGGCCTGGCTAATGAAAAACTGTTTTTT.

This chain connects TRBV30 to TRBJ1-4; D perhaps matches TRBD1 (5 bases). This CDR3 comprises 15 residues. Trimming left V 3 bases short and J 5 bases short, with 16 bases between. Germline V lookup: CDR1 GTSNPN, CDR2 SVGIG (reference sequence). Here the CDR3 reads CAWSPRQYPNEKLFF. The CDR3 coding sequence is TGTGCCTGGAGCCCCAGACAGTACCCGAATGAAAAACTGTTTTTT.

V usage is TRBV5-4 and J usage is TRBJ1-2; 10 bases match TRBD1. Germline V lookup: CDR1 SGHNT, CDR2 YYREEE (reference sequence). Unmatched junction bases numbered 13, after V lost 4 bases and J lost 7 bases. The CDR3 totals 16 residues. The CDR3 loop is CASSRRLDRGPGGYTF. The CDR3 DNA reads TGTGCCAGCAGCAGACGCCTTGACAGGGGGCCGGGTGGCTACACCTTC.

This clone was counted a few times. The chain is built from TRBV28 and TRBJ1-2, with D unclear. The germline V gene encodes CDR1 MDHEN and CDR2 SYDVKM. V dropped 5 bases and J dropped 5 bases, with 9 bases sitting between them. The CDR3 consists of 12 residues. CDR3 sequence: CASSITKYGYTF. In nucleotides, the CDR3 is TGTGCCAGCAGTATCACCAAATATGGCTACACCTTC.

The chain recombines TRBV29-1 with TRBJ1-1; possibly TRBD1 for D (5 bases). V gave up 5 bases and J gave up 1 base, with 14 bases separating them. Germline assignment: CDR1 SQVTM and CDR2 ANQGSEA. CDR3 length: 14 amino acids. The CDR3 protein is CSVLLAGQNTEAFF. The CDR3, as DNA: TGCAGCGTTCTTTTGGCGGGGCAGAACACTGAAGCTTTCTTT.

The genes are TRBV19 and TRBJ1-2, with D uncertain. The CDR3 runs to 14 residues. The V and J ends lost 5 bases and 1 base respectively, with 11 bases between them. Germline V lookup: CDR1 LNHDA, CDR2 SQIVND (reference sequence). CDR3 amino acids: CASSFGVGNYGYTF. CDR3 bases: TGTGCCAGTAGTTTTGGGGTTGGTAACTATGGCTACACCTTC. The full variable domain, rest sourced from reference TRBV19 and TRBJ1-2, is DGGITQSPKYLFRKEGQNVTLSCEQNLNHDAMYWYRQDPGQGLRLIYYSQIVNDFQKGDIAEGYSVSREKKESFPLTVTSAQKNPTAFYLCASSFGVGNYGYTFGSGTRLTVV.

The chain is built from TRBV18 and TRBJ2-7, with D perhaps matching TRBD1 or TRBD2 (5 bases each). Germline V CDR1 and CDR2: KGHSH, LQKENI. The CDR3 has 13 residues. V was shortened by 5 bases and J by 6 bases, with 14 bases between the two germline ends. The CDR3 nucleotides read TGTGCCAGCTCAGACACTACAGGAGGCGAGCAGTACTTC. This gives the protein CASSDTTGGEQYF.

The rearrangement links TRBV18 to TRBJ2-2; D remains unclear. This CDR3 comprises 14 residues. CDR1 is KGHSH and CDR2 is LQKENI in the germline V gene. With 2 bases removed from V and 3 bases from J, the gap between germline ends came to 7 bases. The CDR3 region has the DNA TGTGCCAGCTCACCATACTTGGACACCGGGGAGCTGTTTTTT. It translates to CASSPYLDTGELFF.

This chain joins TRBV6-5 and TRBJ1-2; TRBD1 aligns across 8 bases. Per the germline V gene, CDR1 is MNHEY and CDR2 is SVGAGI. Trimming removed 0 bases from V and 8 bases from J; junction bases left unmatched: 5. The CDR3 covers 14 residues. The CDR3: CASSYSQGAKGYTF. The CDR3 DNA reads TGTGCCAGCAGTTACTCCCAGGGGGCCAAGGGCTACACCTTC.

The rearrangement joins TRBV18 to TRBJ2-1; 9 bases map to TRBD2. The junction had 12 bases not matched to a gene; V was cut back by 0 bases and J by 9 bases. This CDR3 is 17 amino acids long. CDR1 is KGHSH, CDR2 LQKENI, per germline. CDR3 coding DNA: TGTGCCAGCTCACCACCAGGGACTAGCTCCCGCCTGGGTGAGCAGTTCTTC. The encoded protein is CASSPPGTSSRLGEQFF.

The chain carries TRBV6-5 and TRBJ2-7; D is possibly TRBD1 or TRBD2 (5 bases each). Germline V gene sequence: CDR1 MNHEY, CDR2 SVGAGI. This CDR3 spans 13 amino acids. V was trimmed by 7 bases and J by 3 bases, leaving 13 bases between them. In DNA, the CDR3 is TGTGCCAGCAACCCCGGGGCCGGCTACGAGCAGTACTTC. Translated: CASNPGAGYEQYF.

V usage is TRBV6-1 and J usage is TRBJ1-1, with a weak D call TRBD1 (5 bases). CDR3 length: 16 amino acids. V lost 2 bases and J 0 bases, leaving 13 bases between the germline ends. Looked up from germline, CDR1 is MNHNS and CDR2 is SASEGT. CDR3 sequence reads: CASSEPWGALNTEAFF. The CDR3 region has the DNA TGTGCCAGCAGTGAACCCTGGGGCGCTTTGAACACTGAAGCTTTCTTT.

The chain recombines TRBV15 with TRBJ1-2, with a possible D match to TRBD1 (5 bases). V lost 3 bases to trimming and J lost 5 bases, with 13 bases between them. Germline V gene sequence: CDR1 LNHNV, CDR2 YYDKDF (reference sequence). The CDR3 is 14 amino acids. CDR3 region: CATSRADSSYGYTF. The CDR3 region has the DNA TGTGCCACCAGCAGGGCAGACAGCAGTTATGGCTACACCTTC.

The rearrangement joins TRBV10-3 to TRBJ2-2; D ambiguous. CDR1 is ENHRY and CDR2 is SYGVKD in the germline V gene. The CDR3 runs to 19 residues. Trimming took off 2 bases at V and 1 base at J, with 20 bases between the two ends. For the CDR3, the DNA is TGTGCCATCAGTGAGGGCAGATCCTATACAAAACGGAACACCGGGGAGCTGTTTTTT. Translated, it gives CAISEGRSYTKRNTGELFF.

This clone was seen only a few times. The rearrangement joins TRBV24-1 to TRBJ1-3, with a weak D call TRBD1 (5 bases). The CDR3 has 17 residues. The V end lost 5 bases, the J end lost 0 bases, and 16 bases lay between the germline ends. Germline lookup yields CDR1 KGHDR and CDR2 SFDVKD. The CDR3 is CATSAGRDGSSGNTIYF. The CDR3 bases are TGTGCCACCAGTGCGGGAAGGGACGGATCCTCTGGAAACACCATATATTTT.

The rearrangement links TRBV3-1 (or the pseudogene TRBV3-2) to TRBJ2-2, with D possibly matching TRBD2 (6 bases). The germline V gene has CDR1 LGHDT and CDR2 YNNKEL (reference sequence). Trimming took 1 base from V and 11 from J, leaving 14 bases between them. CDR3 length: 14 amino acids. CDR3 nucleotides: TGTGCCAGCAGCCAAGCCGGGGGAACTACCGAGCTGTTTTTT. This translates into CASSQAGGTTELFF.

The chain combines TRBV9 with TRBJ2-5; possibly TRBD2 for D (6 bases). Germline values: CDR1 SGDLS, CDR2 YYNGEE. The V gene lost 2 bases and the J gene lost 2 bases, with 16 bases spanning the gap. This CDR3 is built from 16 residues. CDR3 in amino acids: CASSVGGGRGQETQYF. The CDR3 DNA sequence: TGTGCCAGCAGCGTTGGGGGAGGAAGAGGGCAAGAGACCCAGTACTTC.

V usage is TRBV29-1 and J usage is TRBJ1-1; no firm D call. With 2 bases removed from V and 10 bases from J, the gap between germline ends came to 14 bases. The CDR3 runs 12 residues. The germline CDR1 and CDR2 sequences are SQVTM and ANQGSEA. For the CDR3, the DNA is TGCAGCGTTGAATTGGTATCGGTAGGAGCTTTCTTT. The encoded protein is CSVELVSVGAFF. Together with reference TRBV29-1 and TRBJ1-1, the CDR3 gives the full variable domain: SAVISQKPSRDICQRGTSLTIQCQVDSQVTMMFWYRQQPGQSLTLIATANQGSEATYESGFVIDKFPISRPNLTFSTLTVSNMSPEDSSIYLCSVELVSVGAFFGQGTRLTVV.

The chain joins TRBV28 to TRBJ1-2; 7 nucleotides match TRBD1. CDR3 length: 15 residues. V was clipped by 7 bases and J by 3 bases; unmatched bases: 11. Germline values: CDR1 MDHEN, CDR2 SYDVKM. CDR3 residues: CASTRSDRAHYGYTF. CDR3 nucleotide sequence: TGTGCCAGCACCCGTAGCGACAGGGCGCACTATGGCTACACCTTC.

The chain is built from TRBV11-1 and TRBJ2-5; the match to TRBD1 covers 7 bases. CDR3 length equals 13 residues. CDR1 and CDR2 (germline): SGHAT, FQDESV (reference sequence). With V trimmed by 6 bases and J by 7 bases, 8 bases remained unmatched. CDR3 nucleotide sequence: TGTGCCAGCAGTACAGGGGACCTACGGACCCAGTACTTC. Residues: CASSTGDLRTQYF.

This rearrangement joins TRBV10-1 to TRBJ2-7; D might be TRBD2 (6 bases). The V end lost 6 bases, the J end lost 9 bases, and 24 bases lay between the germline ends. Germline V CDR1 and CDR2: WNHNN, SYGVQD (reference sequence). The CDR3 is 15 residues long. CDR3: CASRRPDGTVRGQYF. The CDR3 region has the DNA TGCGCCAGCAGAAGACCCGACGGGACTGTGAGAGGGCAGTACTTC.

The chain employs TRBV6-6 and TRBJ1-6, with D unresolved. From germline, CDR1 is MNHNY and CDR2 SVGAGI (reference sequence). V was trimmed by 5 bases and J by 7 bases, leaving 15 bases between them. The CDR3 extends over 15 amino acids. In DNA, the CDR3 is TGTGCCAGCAGTATAGAACAGCTGGGCAATTCACCCCTCCACTTT. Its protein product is CASSIEQLGNSPLHF.

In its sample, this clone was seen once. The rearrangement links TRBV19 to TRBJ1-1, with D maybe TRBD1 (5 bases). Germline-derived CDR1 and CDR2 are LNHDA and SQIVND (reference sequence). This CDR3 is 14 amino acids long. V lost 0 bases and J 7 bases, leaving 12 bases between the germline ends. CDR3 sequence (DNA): TGTGCCAGTAGTATAGATCGAAGGGGAGGTGAAGCTTTCTTT. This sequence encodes CASSIDRRGGEAFF. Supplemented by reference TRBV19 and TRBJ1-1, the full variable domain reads DGGITQSPKYLFRKEGQNVTLSCEQNLNHDAMYWYRQDPGQGLRLIYYSQIVNDFQKGDIAEGYSVSREKKESFPLTVTSAQKNPTAFYLCASSIDRRGGEAFFGQGTRLTVV.